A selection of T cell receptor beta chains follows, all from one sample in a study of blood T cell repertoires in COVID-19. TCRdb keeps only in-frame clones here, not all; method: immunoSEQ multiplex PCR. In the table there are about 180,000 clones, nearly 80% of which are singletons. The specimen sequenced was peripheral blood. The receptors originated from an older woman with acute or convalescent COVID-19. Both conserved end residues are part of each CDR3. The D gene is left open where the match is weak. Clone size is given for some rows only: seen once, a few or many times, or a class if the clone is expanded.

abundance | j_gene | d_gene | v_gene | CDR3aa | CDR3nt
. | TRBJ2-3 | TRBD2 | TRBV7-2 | CASSLAGGTDTQYF | TGTGCCAGCAGCTTGGCGGGAGGCACAGATACGCAGTATTTT
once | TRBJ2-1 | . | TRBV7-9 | CASSSLRPGSYNEQFF | TGTGCCAGCAGCTCCCTACGCCCCGGTTCCTACAATGAGCAGTTCTTC
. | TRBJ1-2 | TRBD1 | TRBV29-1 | CSVPGGFYGYTF | TGCAGCGTCCCAGGGGGTTTCTATGGCTACACCTTC
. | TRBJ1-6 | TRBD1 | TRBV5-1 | CASSLDTGGENSPLHF | TGCGCCAGCAGCTTGGATACAGGGGGAGAGAATTCACCCCTCCACTTT
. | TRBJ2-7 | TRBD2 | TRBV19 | CASSPQTSGTSYEQYF | TGTGCCAGTAGTCCGCAAACTAGCGGGACCTCCTACGAGCAGTACTTC
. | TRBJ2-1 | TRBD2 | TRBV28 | CASSLLAGGVSNEQFF | TGTGCCAGCAGTTTGCTAGCGGGAGGAGTAAGCAATGAGCAGTTCTTC
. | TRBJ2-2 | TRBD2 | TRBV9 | CASSFTSGGNTGELFF | TGTGCCAGCAGTTTTACTAGCGGGGGTAACACCGGGGAGCTGTTTTTT
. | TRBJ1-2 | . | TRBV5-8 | CASSLRQSGYTF | TGTGCCAGCAGCTTGCGCCAAAGCGGCTACACCTTC
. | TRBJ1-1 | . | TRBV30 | CAWSVTGATTEAFF | TGTGCCTGGAGTGTTACTGGGGCTACCACTGAAGCTTTCTTT
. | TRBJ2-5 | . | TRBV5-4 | CASSAEGRGQETQYF | TGTGCCAGCAGCGCGGAGGGCCGGGGCCAAGAGACCCAGTACTTC
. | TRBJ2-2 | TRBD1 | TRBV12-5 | CASGSTGGAYTGELFF | TGTGCTAGTGGATCTACAGGGGGCGCTTATACCGGGGAGCTGTTTTTT
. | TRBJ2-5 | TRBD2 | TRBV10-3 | CAISVELAQETQYF | TGTGCCATCAGTGTAGAACTAGCGCAAGAGACCCAGTACTTC
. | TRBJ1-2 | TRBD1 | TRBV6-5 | CASSNADRGRDGYTF | TGTGCCAGCAGTAACGCGGACAGGGGGAGGGATGGCTACACCTTC
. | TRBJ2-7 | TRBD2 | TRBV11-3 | CASSFWGTSGSYEQYF | TGTGCCAGCAGCTTTTGGGGGACTAGTGGCTCCTACGAGCAGTACTTC
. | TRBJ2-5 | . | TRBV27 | CASSSVLNGETQYF | TGTGCCAGCAGTTCCGTCCTAAACGGGGAGACCCAGTACTTC
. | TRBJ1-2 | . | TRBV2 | CASTTQGLANYGYTF | TGTGCCAGCACCACACAGGGCCTGGCTAACTATGGCTACACCTTC
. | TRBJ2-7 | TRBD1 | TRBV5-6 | CASSLMGTGGYEQYF | TGTGCCAGCAGCTTAATGGGGACAGGGGGCTACGAGCAGTACTTC
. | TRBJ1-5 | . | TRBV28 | CASSSLGGPSNQPQHF | TGTGCCAGCAGTTCGCTCGGGGGGCCCAGCAATCAGCCCCAGCATTTT
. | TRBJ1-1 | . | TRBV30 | CAWNLRGGWTEAFF | TGTGCCTGGAATTTACGGGGAGGGTGGACTGAAGCTTTCTTT
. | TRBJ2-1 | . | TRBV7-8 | CASSLSGPLHNEQFF | TGTGCCAGCAGCTTAAGCGGGCCACTTCACAATGAGCAGTTCTTC
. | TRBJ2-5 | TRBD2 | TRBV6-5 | CASRVAGEGETQYF | TGTGCCAGCCGCGTAGCGGGAGAGGGGGAGACCCAGTACTTC
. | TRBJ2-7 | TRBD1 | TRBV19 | CASSRTGDFTEQYF | TGTGCCAGTAGCAGGACAGGGGATTTTACCGAGCAGTACTTC
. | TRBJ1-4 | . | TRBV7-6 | CASSSGKGTEKLFF | TGTGCCAGCAGCTCCGGGAAGGGCACTGAAAAACTGTTTTTT
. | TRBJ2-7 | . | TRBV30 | CAWSRGYSYEQYF | TGTGCCTGGAGCCGCGGCTACTCCTACGAGCAGTACTTC
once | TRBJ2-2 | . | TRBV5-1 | CASSSANTGELFF | TGCGCCAGCAGCTCGGCGAACACCGGGGAGCTGTTTTTT
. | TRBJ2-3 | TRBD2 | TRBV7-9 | CATGTSGNTDTQYF | TGTGCCACCGGGACTAGCGGGAACACAGATACGCAGTATTTT
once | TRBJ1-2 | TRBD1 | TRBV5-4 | CASSLAVKGADYGYTF | TGTGCCAGCAGCTTGGCCGTGAAGGGGGCAGACTATGGCTACACCTTC
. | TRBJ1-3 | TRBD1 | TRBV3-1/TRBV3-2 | CASSQVNRGLDTIYF | TGTGCCAGCAGCCAAGTTAACAGGGGGCTGGACACCATATATTTT
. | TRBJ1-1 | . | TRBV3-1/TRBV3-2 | CASGAGSATEAFF | TGTGCCAGCGGGGCAGGGTCGGCCACTGAAGCTTTCTTT
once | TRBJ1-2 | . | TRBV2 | CASSPTGNPGGYTF | TGTGCCAGCAGTCCTACAGGGAACCCTGGCGGCTACACCTTC
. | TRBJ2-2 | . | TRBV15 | CATSRRGNTGELFF | TGTGCCACCAGCAGACGGGGGAACACCGGGGAGCTGTTTTTT
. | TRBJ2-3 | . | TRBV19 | CASQGQGRFTDTQYF | TGTGCCAGCCAGGGTCAGGGAAGGTTCACAGATACGCAGTATTTT
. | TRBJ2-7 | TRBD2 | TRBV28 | CASSGRRTSGREQYF | TGTGCCAGCAGCGGACGGCGGACTAGCGGTAGGGAGCAGTACTTC
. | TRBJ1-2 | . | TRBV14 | CASSHPAGFGYGYTF | TGTGCCAGCAGCCACCCCGCGGGGTTTGGCTATGGCTACACCTTC
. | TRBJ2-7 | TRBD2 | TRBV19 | CASSTITSGRKDQYF | TGTGCCAGTAGCACTATAACTAGCGGGAGGAAGGATCAGTACTTC
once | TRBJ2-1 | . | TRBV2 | CASRRDGGSYNEQFF | TGTGCCAGCCGACGCGATGGGGGGTCCTACAATGAGCAGTTCTTC
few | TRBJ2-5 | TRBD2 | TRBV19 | CASQGGPGETQYF | TGTGCCAGCCAGGGAGGGCCAGGGGAGACCCAGTACTTC
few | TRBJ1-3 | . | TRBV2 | CASSDVGATYRNTIYF | TGTGCCAGCAGTGACGTGGGCGCCACCTATAGAAACACCATATATTTT
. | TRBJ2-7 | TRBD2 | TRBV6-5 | CASSWEGSYEQYF | TGTGCCAGCAGTTGGGAGGGTTCCTACGAGCAGTACTTC
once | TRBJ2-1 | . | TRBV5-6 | CASSLSLTGPSYNEQFF | TGTGCCAGCAGCTTGTCGTTGACAGGTCCCTCCTACAATGAGCAGTTCTTC
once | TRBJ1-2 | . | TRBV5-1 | CASKEGLYGYTF | TGCGCCAGCAAAGAGGGCCTGTATGGCTACACCTTC
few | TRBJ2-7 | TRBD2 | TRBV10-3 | CAAKREVQDYEQYF | TGTGCCGCAAAGCGGGAGGTGCAAGACTACGAGCAGTACTTC
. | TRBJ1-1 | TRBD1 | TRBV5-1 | CASSHGQGAIRAFF | TGCGCCAGCAGCCACGGACAGGGGGCTATTCGAGCTTTCTTT
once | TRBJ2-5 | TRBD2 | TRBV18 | CASSSAGIQETQYF | TGTGCCAGCTCATCAGCGGGAATTCAAGAGACCCAGTACTTC
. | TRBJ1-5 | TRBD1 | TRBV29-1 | CSVTGLDGQPQHF | TGCAGCGTGACAGGGCTTGACGGTCAGCCCCAGCATTTT
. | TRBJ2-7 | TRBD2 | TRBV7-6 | CASSPGTSAGCYEQYF | TGTGCCAGCAGCCCAGGGACTAGCGCCGGGTGCTACGAGCAGTACTTC
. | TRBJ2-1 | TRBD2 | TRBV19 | CASLAGGSYNEQFF | TGTGCCAGTCTCGCGGGAGGGTCCTACAATGAGCAGTTCTTC
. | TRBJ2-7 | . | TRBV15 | CATSRDRVRAYEQYF | TGTGCCACCAGCAGAGATAGGGTCAGGGCATACGAGCAGTACTTC
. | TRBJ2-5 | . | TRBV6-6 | CASSSPASLETQYF | TGTGCCAGCAGCTCCCCTGCCAGTCTGGAGACCCAGTACTTC
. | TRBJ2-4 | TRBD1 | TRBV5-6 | CASSYLDRASIQYF | TGTGCCAGCAGCTACTTGGACAGGGCGAGCATTCAGTACTTC
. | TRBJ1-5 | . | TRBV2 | CASSEADSYQPQHF | TGTGCCAGCAGTGAAGCGGACAGTTATCAGCCCCAGCATTTT
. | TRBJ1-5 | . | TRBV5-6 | CASSSWGGHTNQPQHF | TGTGCCAGCAGCTCCTGGGGCGGACACACAAATCAGCCCCAGCATTTT
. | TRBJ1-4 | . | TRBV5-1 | CASSWEAPGEKLFF | TGCGCCAGCAGCTGGGAGGCCCCCGGGGAAAAACTGTTTTTT
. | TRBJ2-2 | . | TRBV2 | CASSGQNTGELFF | TGTGCCAGCTCAGGACAGAACACCGGGGAGCTGTTTTTT
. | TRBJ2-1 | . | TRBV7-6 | CASSLDGNPYNEQFF | TGTGCCAGCAGCTTAGACGGGAATCCCTACAATGAGCAGTTCTTC
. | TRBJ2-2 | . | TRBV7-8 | CASSLAVGGNTGELFF | TGTGCCAGCAGCTTAGCTGTAGGGGGTAACACCGGGGAGCTGTTTTTT
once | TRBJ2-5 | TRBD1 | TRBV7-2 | CASRASGQGAWETQYF | TGTGCCAGCAGGGCAAGTGGGCAGGGGGCATGGGAGACCCAGTACTTC
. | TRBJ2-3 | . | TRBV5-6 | CASSLFGGEDTQYF | TGTGCCAGCAGCTTGTTCGGAGGTGAAGATACGCAGTATTTT
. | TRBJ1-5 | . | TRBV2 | CARGIGNQPQHF | TGTGCCAGGGGCATTGGCAATCAGCCCCAGCATTTT
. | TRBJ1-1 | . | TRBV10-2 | CASRRGGTEAFF | TGCGCCAGCAGGAGAGGGGGCACTGAAGCTTTCTTT